The present entry profiles one T cell receptor (beta chain) with its context. Its antigen remains unknown. Attachment of unique molecular identifiers to individual cDNA molecules was performed. MiXCR, applied by TCRdb to the 5' RACE reads, yields one record per CDR3 protein. The repertoire holds 75,000 to 100,000 distinct CDR3 sequences, 16% seen once, with roughly 1.3% in the top ten. The data are from a study of early T cells in non-severe SARS-CoV-2 infection. Overall study context: Chains from this unsorted whole-blood bulk RNA could not be paired.

Germline V gene sequence: CDR1 LNHDA, CDR2 SQIVND (reference sequence). Trimming took off 5 bases at V and 8 bases at J, with 19 bases between the two ends. The CDR3 loop spans 15 amino acids. Study-wide points: Comparison of clonotypes with VDJdb favored anti-spike CD8 responses while missing private and CD4 specificities.

The sequenced material came from whole blood. This receptor was obtained from an adult who was a healthcare worker with PCR-confirmed SARS-CoV-2 infection or an uninfected control (not recorded which). The rearrangement joins TRBV19 to TRBJ2-1; D unresolved. CDR3 sequence reads: CASSWGFLKVYEQFF. The CDR3 DNA reads TGTGCCAGTAGTTGGGGATTCCTTAAGGTCTATGAGCAGTTCTTC.